This TCR beta chain is drawn from a study of CD8 T cells in Susac syndrome. The RNA input was about 0.5 to 1 ug, and it was reverse transcribed with random hexamers. MiXCR, applied by TCRdb to the immunoSEQ multiplex PCR reads, yields one record per CDR3 protein. In the table there are tens of thousands of distinct CDR3 sequences, over 75% of which are singletons. This TCR was sampled from a human donor with multiple sclerosis. Sequencing used CD8+ T cells from PBMCs.

The CDR3 region is CASSTSGQGETQYF. In nucleotides, the CDR3 is TGTGCCAGTAGTACCTCCGGACAGGGAGAGACCCAGTACTTC. The V call is TRBV19, the J call TRBJ2-5; 8 positions match TRBD1. V shed 4 bases, J shed 4 bases, and the junction held 5 bases outside the gene matches. The length of the CDR3 is 14 residues. The germline V gene encodes CDR1 LNHDA and CDR2 SQIVND (reference sequence).